These 19 T cell receptor beta chains share one sample of origin, sequenced in a study of CD8 T cells in Susac syndrome (dated by TCRdb to between 2018 and 2021). The method was the immunoSEQ multiplex PCR assay. RNA was extracted with the RNeasy kit and about 0.5 to 1 ug was reverse transcribed using random hexamers. TCRdb passed the public sequencing reads through fastp at Q25 and MiXCR, retaining productive beta sequences. CDR3 protein duplicates are merged, each entry listing the most common genes and DNA. For this sample there are around 160,000 distinct CDR3 sequences; just under 95% appear just once. The ten largest account for roughly 0.15% of the sample. Sequenced input: CD4+ T cells from PBMCs. Receptors originate from a human donor in good health.

This clonotype has only one observation. DNA for the CDR3: TGTGCCAGCAGCCGGGGGTATGGCTACACCTTC. It yields the protein CASSRGYGYTF. V is TRBV7-2 and J is TRBJ1-2, with D perhaps TRBD1 (5 bases). V lost 5 bases, J lost 5 bases, and 6 bases lay in between. CDR3 length: 11 amino acids. The germline CDR1 and CDR2 sequences are SGHTA and FQGNSA.

The V gene is TRBV15, the J gene TRBJ2-1, with TRBD1 matching over 10 bases. Trimming at V came to 0 bases and at J to 6 bases, leaving 8 bases not matched to a gene. The CDR3 totals 17 residues. Looked up from germline, CDR1 is LNHNV and CDR2 is YYDKDF (reference sequence). The CDR3 sequence is CATSRDFLDRGFNEQFF. In DNA form, the CDR3 reads TGTGCCACCAGCAGAGATTTCCTGGACAGGGGGTTCAATGAGCAGTTCTTC.

This clonotype has just one count. The chain carries TRBV29-1 and TRBJ1-1, with D uncertain. CDR1 SQVTM and CDR2 ANQGSEA come from the germline V gene. This CDR3 comprises 13 residues. V was cut by 4 bases and J by 0 bases, with 9 bases left in between. The CDR3 loop reads CSVGQIMNTEAFF. As DNA, the CDR3 is TGCAGCGTTGGCCAGATTATGAACACTGAAGCTTTCTTT. The full variable domain, rest sourced from reference TRBV29-1 and TRBJ1-1, is SAVISQKPSRDICQRGTSLTIQCQVDSQVTMMFWYRQQPGQSLTLIATANQGSEATYESGFVIDKFPISRPNLTFSTLTVSNMSPEDSSIYLCSVGQIMNTEAFFGQGTRLTVV.

The chain employs TRBV4-3 and TRBJ2-1; D may be TRBD1 (6 bases). CDR1 is LGHNA, CDR2 YSLEER, per germline. V lost 0 bases, J lost 5 bases, and 14 bases lay in between. This CDR3 region has 16 residues. CDR3 in amino acids: CASSQDPDRTHNEQFF. The CDR3 coding sequence is TGCGCCAGCAGCCAAGATCCCGACAGGACCCACAATGAGCAGTTCTTC.

This clonotype was seen once. The V gene is TRBV7-2, the J gene TRBJ1-5; no reliable D call. The CDR3 contains 15 residues. CDR1 and CDR2 (germline): SGHTA, FQGNSA. V lost 4 bases and J 0 bases, leaving 10 bases between the germline ends. The CDR3 bases are TGTGCCAGCAGCTACGGGAGGGCTAGCAATCAGCCCCAGCATTTT. This sequence encodes CASSYGRASNQPQHF.

The rearrangement links TRBV5-1 to TRBJ2-1; D is perhaps TRBD2 (7 bases). Trimming left V 4 bases short and J 8 bases short, with 19 bases between. The length of the CDR3 is 15 residues. Looked up from germline, CDR1 is SGHRS and CDR2 is YFSETQ. The CDR3 sequence: CASSRGAVDVDEQFF. CDR3 nucleotide sequence: TGCGCCAGCAGCCGGGGGGCAGTTGATGTCGATGAGCAGTTCTTC.

About this clonotype itself: A read error may account for a junction end that differs from germline. V and J are TRBV14 and TRBJ2-1; D is ambiguous. Looked up from germline, CDR1 is SGHDN and CDR2 is FVKESK. CDR3 length: 12 amino acids. The CDR3 sequence is CASSQSRRAIQF. The CDR3 region has the DNA TGTGCCAGCAGCCAATCGAGACGCGCCATCCAGTTC.

The chain combines TRBV20-1 with TRBJ2-1, with 8 nucleotides matching TRBD1. CDR3 size: 16 residues. After removal of 3 bases from V and 0 bases from J, the junction contained 7 bases not matched to a gene. Per the germline V gene, CDR1 is DFQATT and CDR2 is SNEGSKA (reference sequence). The CDR3 DNA reads as TGCAGTGCTAGGGGGACACAGGGGGTCTCCTACAATGAGCAGTTCTTC. Amino acids: CSARGTQGVSYNEQFF.

This sequence joins TRBV7-3 and TRBJ1-1; no firm D call. Trimming took 1 base from V and 5 from J, leaving 11 bases between them. This CDR3 is built from 14 residues. Germline-derived CDR1 and CDR2 are SGHTA and FQGTGA. This CDR3 is CASSLIGPTTEAFF. The CDR3 DNA follows: TGTGCCAGCAGCTTAATAGGGCCAACGACTGAAGCTTTCTTT.

The rearrangement links TRBV27 to TRBJ2-7; D possibly corresponds to TRBD2 (6 bases). The CDR3 consists of 15 residues. Germline lookup yields CDR1 MNHEY and CDR2 SMNVEV (reference sequence). The ends were cut back, 11 bases at V and 2 bases at J, with 22 bases in the middle. CDR3 sequence: CASPWGVIPTYEQYF. The DNA for the CDR3 is TGTGCCTCGCCCTGGGGGGTCATTCCAACCTACGAGCAGTACTTC.

This sequence joins TRBV2 and TRBJ2-5; 8 positions match TRBD2. Germline lookup yields CDR1 SNHLY and CDR2 FYNNEI. The CDR3 consists of 12 residues. V lost 7 bases to trimming and J lost 5 bases; unmatched junction nucleotides: 3. CDR3 DNA sequence: TGTGCCAGCAACCGACTAGCGGAGACCCAGTACTTC. Amino acid sequence: CASNRLAETQYF.

The rearrangement uses TRBV3-1 and TRBJ2-5; 8 bases match TRBD2. V lost 6 bases to trimming and J lost 5 bases; unmatched junction nucleotides: 5. The CDR3 length is 13 residues. CDR1 and CDR2 (germline): LGHDT, YNNKEL (reference sequence). DNA for the CDR3: TGTGCCAGCAGGCGGGGGGCCATGGAGACCCAGTACTTC. Protein: CASRRGAMETQYF.

The chain recombines TRBV12-3 or TRBV12-4 with TRBJ2-7; D call uncertain. The CDR3 totals 12 residues. The V end was cut by 5 bases, the J end by 9 bases, with 14 bases between. CDR3 in amino acids: CASSTTGSGQYF. CDR3 coding DNA: TGTGCCAGCAGTACGACCGGGTCTGGGCAGTACTTC.

The chain links TRBV20-1 to TRBJ2-3; 7 bases fit TRBD2. The CDR3 contains 14 residues. After removal of 2 bases from V and 1 base from J, the junction contained 3 bases not matched to a gene. Germline loops: CDR1 DFQATT, CDR2 SNEGSKA (reference sequence). The CDR3: CSARRGDGTDTQYF. The CDR3 DNA reads as TGCAGTGCTAGACGGGGGGACGGCACAGATACGCAGTATTTT.

The CDR3 here is CASRPTRKETQYF. The DNA of the CDR3 is TGTGCCAGCAGACCAACTCGTAAGGAGACCCAGTACTTC. The gene calls are TRBV6-5 and TRBJ2-5, with no clear D. The germline V gene encodes CDR1 MNHEY and CDR2 SVGAGI. The CDR3 contains 13 residues. Trimming took 6 bases from V and 5 from J, leaving 13 bases between them.

The table lists this clonotype with a count of one. The genes are TRBV4-2 and TRBJ2-1, with D hard to call. The V gene's germline CDR1 is LGHNA and CDR2 YNFKEQ. The CDR3 is 15 amino acids. V lost 0 bases and J 3 bases, leaving 9 bases between the germline ends. CDR3 nucleotides: TGTGCCAGCAGCCAAGATCAGGAAGTCTACAATGAGCAGTTCTTC. This gives the protein CASSQDQEVYNEQFF.

The chain combines TRBV5-1 with TRBJ2-3; TRBD2 matches 9 bases. The CDR3 extends over 16 amino acids. V lost 3 bases and J lost 0; bases outside the gene matches: 5. The germline CDR1 and CDR2 sequences are SGHRS and YFSETQ. DNA of the CDR3: TGCGCCAGCAGCTCGGGACTAGCCATAAGCACAGATACGCAGTATTTT. It is translated as CASSSGLAISTDTQYF.

This chain connects TRBV5-1 to TRBJ2-5; possible D gene TRBD1, 6 bases. CDR3 size: 15 residues. The V gene lost 0 bases and the J gene lost 3 bases, with 12 bases spanning the gap. CDR1 is SGHRS and CDR2 is YFSETQ in the germline V gene. The CDR3 reads CASSLVGTREETQYF. CDR3 DNA: TGCGCCAGCAGCTTGGTCGGGACAAGGGAAGAGACCCAGTACTTC.

The chain is built from TRBV15 and TRBJ1-5; D gene ambiguous. Germline CDR1 is LNHNV and CDR2 is YYDKDF (reference sequence). V was trimmed by 4 bases and J by 2 bases, leaving 6 bases between them. CDR3 length: 13 amino acids. Here the CDR3 DNA reads TGTGCCACCAGCACGGACCGCAATCAGCCCCAGCATTTT. This codes for CATSTDRNQPQHF.